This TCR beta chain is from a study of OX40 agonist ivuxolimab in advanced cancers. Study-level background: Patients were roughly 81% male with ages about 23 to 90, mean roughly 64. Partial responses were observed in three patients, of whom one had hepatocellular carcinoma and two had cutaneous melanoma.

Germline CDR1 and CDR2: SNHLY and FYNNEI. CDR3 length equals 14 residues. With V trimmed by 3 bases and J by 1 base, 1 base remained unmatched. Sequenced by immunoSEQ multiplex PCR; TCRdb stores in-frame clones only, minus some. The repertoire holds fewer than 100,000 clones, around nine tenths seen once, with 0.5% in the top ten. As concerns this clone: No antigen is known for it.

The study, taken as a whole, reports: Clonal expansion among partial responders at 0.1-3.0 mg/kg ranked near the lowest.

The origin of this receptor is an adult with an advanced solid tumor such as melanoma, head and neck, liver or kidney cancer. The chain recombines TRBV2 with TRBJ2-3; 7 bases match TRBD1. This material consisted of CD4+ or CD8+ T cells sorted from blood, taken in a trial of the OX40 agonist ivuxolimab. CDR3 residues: CASSDDRGTDTQYF. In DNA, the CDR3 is TGTGCCAGCAGTGATGACAGGGGCACAGATACGCAGTATTTT.